The rows below give T cell receptor beta chains drawn from one sample of a study of shared clonotypes between healthy human individuals. TCRdb's table, derived via immunoSEQ multiplex PCR, lists solely in-frame clones and lacks some. The sample contains 850,000 to 1,200,000 clones, under 80% of which appear only once. The sample taken for sequencing was memory CD4+ T cells sorted from blood. These receptors originate from a man between 18 and 35 years old in good health. Both conserved end residues are part of each CDR3. Fields, in order: V gene, J gene, D gene, clone size, CDR3 DNA, CDR3 protein. The D gene is left open where the match is weak. Size is omitted from some rows. Given values are once, few, many or a class for expanded clones.

V gene: TRBV11-3
J gene: TRBJ2-5
D gene: TRBD2
clone size: NA
CDR3 DNA: TGTGCCAGCAGCTTAGGGCTAGCGGGGTCAGGGGAGACCCAGTACTTC
CDR3 protein: CASSLGLAGSGETQYF

V gene: TRBV18
J gene: TRBJ2-3
D gene: NA
clone size: NA
CDR3 DNA: TGTGCCAGCTCCAGGGAGGCGGGATCAGATACGCAGTATTTT
CDR3 protein: CASSREAGSDTQYF

V gene: TRBV5-4
J gene: TRBJ2-3
D gene: NA
clone size: NA
CDR3 DNA: TGTGCCAGCAGCTTGATGGTTACAGATACGCAGTATTTT
CDR3 protein: CASSLMVTDTQYF

V gene: TRBV7-9
J gene: TRBJ2-7
D gene: NA
clone size: NA
CDR3 DNA: TGTGCCAGCAGCTTGGACTTGGTCTACGAGCAGTACTTC
CDR3 protein: CASSLDLVYEQYF

V gene: TRBV9
J gene: TRBJ2-5
D gene: NA
clone size: NA
CDR3 DNA: TGTGCCAGCAGCGGCGGGACCGAAGAGACCCAGTACTTC
CDR3 protein: CASSGGTEETQYF

V gene: TRBV2
J gene: TRBJ1-3
D gene: NA
clone size: NA
CDR3 DNA: TGTGCCAGCACCACCACCCAGGGAAACACCATATATTTT
CDR3 protein: CASTTTQGNTIYF

V gene: TRBV7-2
J gene: TRBJ2-3
D gene: NA
clone size: NA
CDR3 DNA: TGTGCCAGCAGCTTACGTCGGAGCACAGATACGCAGTATTTT
CDR3 protein: CASSLRRSTDTQYF

V gene: TRBV6-6
J gene: TRBJ2-6
D gene: NA
clone size: few
CDR3 DNA: TGTGCCAGCAGCCCGACAGGAACTGGGGCCAACGTCCTGACTTTC
CDR3 protein: CASSPTGTGANVLTF

V gene: TRBV7-6
J gene: TRBJ2-5
D gene: TRBD2
clone size: once
CDR3 DNA: TGTGCCAGCAGCCGGGAGGAGAGGGAGACCCAGTACTTC
CDR3 protein: CASSREERETQYF

V gene: TRBV10-3
J gene: TRBJ2-2
D gene: TRBD1
clone size: NA
CDR3 DNA: TGTGCCATCAGTGAGGTGGACAGGGGGTTCACCGGGGAGCTGTTTTTT
CDR3 protein: CAISEVDRGFTGELFF

V gene: TRBV5-1
J gene: TRBJ1-4
D gene: NA
clone size: NA
CDR3 DNA: TGCGCCAGCAGCTTGGCCCGCGCAACTAATGAAAAACTGTTTTTT
CDR3 protein: CASSLARATNEKLFF

V gene: TRBV19
J gene: TRBJ1-5
D gene: NA
clone size: few
CDR3 DNA: TGTGCCAGTAGTCAGGGACGGCTCAATCAGCCCCAGCATTTT
CDR3 protein: CASSQGRLNQPQHF

V gene: TRBV5-1
J gene: TRBJ2-1
D gene: TRBD2
clone size: NA
CDR3 DNA: TGCGCCAGCAGGCCCTCTTTAGCGGGAGTGTGGAATGAGCAGTTCTTC
CDR3 protein: CASRPSLAGVWNEQFF

V gene: TRBV9
J gene: TRBJ2-5
D gene: NA
clone size: few
CDR3 DNA: TGTGCCAGCAGCCTTAACCCCGGGGAGACCCAGTACTTC
CDR3 protein: CASSLNPGETQYF

V gene: TRBV19
J gene: TRBJ2-5
D gene: TRBD2
clone size: NA
CDR3 DNA: TGTGCCAGTAGTATGGGGGGACTAGCGGAGACCCAGTACTTC
CDR3 protein: CASSMGGLAETQYF

V gene: TRBV7-2
J gene: TRBJ2-3
D gene: NA
clone size: NA
CDR3 DNA: TGTGCCAGCAGTAGTAGCGCCGCAGATACGCAGTATTTT
CDR3 protein: CASSSSAADTQYF

V gene: TRBV21-1
J gene: TRBJ2-2
D gene: NA
clone size: few
CDR3 DNA: TGTGCCAGCAGCAGGGCAGGGACGAACACCGGGGAGCTGTTTTTT
CDR3 protein: CASSRAGTNTGELFF

V gene: TRBV27
J gene: TRBJ1-2
D gene: TRBD1
clone size: NA
CDR3 DNA: TGTGCCAGCAGTTTCCTACAGGGGGCGGGAGACTATGGCTACACCTTC
CDR3 protein: CASSFLQGAGDYGYTF

V gene: TRBV9
J gene: TRBJ1-2
D gene: NA
clone size: NA
CDR3 DNA: TGTGCCAGCAGCACATGGAGACAGGATGGCTACACCTTC
CDR3 protein: CASSTWRQDGYTF

V gene: TRBV6-1
J gene: TRBJ2-1
D gene: NA
clone size: NA
CDR3 DNA: TGTGCCCTCTCCTCCTACAATGAGCAGTTCTTC
CDR3 protein: CALSSYNEQFF

V gene: TRBV6-1
J gene: TRBJ1-6
D gene: NA
clone size: NA
CDR3 DNA: TGTGCCAGCAGGTCTGCTTCACCCCTCCACTTT
CDR3 protein: CASRSASPLHF

V gene: TRBV4-3
J gene: TRBJ1-6
D gene: NA
clone size: NA
CDR3 DNA: TGCGCCAGCAGGGGGGACACCTATAATTCACCCCTCCACTTT
CDR3 protein: CASRGDTYNSPLHF